Listed here are 29 T cell receptor beta chains from one sample, sequenced in a study of blood T cell repertoires in COVID-19 (dated by TCRdb to 2020 to 2021). Libraries were made using the immunoSEQ multiplex PCR assay. TCRdb provides this immuneACCESS table in a form limited to in-frame rearrangements. Some clones are lacking; in checked studies, under half of them reflect an unresolved V gene, and why the rest are absent is not known. This sample lists more than 400,000 clones; roughly nine tenths were detected once. The top ten hold under 0.75% of the sample. Sequencing input: PBMCs or T cells enriched from blood (not recorded which). These TCRs come from a woman under 30 who had recovered from COVID-19.

This rearrangement joins TRBV3-1 (or the pseudogene TRBV3-2) to TRBJ2-1, with a possible D match to TRBD1 (7 bases). CDR1 and CDR2 from the germline V gene are LGHDT and YNNKEL (reference sequence). The CDR3 has 15 residues. Trimming took off 4 bases at V and 8 bases at J, with 18 bases between the two ends. CDR3 sequence reads: CASSLNQGGDDEQFF. CDR3 in DNA: TGTGCCAGCAGCCTCAACCAGGGGGGCGACGATGAGCAGTTCTTC.

The chain uses TRBV5-4 and TRBJ2-5; 7 bases align to TRBD2. Germline CDR1 reads SGHNT; CDR2 reads YYREEE (reference sequence). This CDR3 has 15 amino acids. Trimming removed 4 bases from V and 1 base from J; junction bases left unmatched: 7. The CDR3 sequence: CASSPGTTFQETQYF. In nucleotides, the CDR3 is TGTGCCAGCAGCCCCGGGACTACATTCCAAGAGACCCAGTACTTC.

The chain employs TRBV6-5 and TRBJ2-7; 7 bases are a match to TRBD1. This CDR3 has 12 amino acids. V lost 6 bases, J lost 5 bases, and 4 bases stayed unmatched. Germline V gives CDR1 MNHEY, CDR2 SVGAGI. The CDR3 coding sequence is TGTGCCAGCAGCCAGGGGGTGGACGAGCAGTACTTC. This gives the protein CASSQGVDEQYF.

The V gene is TRBV7-9, the J gene TRBJ1-1, with no clear D. Germline values: CDR1 SEHNR, CDR2 FQNEAQ (reference sequence). The V and J ends lost 4 bases and 6 bases respectively, with 18 bases between them. The CDR3 spans 15 residues. The CDR3 nucleotides read TGTGCCAGCAGCTCCATGGACTCGCCCAGCCCTGAAGCTTTCTTT. Its protein product is CASSSMDSPSPEAFF.

The V call is TRBV30, the J call TRBJ2-7; D not certain. Germline-derived CDR1 and CDR2 are GTSNPN and SVGIG (reference sequence). The CDR3 totals 13 residues. V was pared by 1 base and J by 3 bases, with 10 bases between. This CDR3 is CAWSGPRYYEQYF. CDR3 bases: TGTGCCTGGAGTGGGCCACGATACTACGAGCAGTACTTC.

The J gene is TRBJ1-5, the V gene TRBV28; D not resolved. The CDR3 totals 17 residues. Trimming removed 6 bases at V and 3 bases at J, with 21 bases between. Germline values: CDR1 MDHEN, CDR2 SYDVKM. The CDR3 region is CASSPPPGSFINQPQHF. CDR3 coding DNA: TGTGCCAGCAGCCCCCCGCCAGGCTCGTTTATCAATCAGCCCCAGCATTTT.

This clone was counted only a few times. The chain couples TRBV12-3 or TRBV12-4 to TRBJ1-2, with D hard to call. The CDR3 is made up of 13 amino acids. V dropped 5 bases and J dropped 5 bases, with 12 bases sitting between them. Here the CDR3 reads CASSTDADYGYTF. For the CDR3, the DNA is TGTGCCAGCAGTACTGACGCGGATTATGGCTACACCTTC.

The gene calls are TRBV27 and TRBJ1-2; possibly TRBD1 for D (6 bases). Germline loops: CDR1 MNHEY, CDR2 SMNVEV (reference sequence). The V gene lost 8 bases and the J gene lost 1 base, with 14 bases spanning the gap. CDR3 length equals 14 residues. The CDR3 DNA reads TGTGCCAGCCGGAGGGGGGGCCTTAACTATGGCTACACCTTC. This encodes CASRRGGLNYGYTF.

The chain couples TRBV3-1 (or the pseudogene TRBV3-2) to TRBJ1-1, with a possible D match to TRBD1 (5 bases). Germline lookup yields CDR1 LGHDT and CDR2 YNNKEL (reference sequence). The CDR3 totals 19 residues. Deletions cut 0 bases from V and 8 bases from J, with 28 bases between. The CDR3 here is CASSQEPRQTPILIREAFF. The CDR3 DNA follows: TGTGCCAGCAGCCAAGAGCCGCGACAGACCCCTATCCTTATCCGGGAAGCTTTCTTT.

This chain joins TRBV18 and TRBJ2-3, with 8 bases fitting TRBD2. Germline CDR1 and CDR2: KGHSH and LQKENI. Trimming took 2 bases from V and 4 from J; bases not matched to a gene: 2. CDR3 length: 14 residues. CDR3 nucleotide sequence: TGTGCCAGCTCACCAAGCGGGGGAGCAGATACGCAGTATTTT. Residues: CASSPSGGADTQYF.

This chain links TRBV3-1 (or the pseudogene TRBV3-2) with TRBJ2-7, with 8 positions matching TRBD1. Germline CDR1 and CDR2: LGHDT and YNNKEL (reference sequence). The CDR3 runs to 15 residues. Losses at the gene ends were 3 bases for V and 1 base for J; bases not matched to a gene: 5. The CDR3 region has the DNA TGTGCCAGCAGCCAGGACTGGACAGGGTCCTACGAGCAGTACTTC. Amino acid sequence: CASSQDWTGSYEQYF.

The V and J genes are TRBV7-9 and TRBJ1-2; no clear D. The CDR3 totals 14 residues. V was cut by 1 base and J by 4 bases, with 10 bases left in between. Germline V gene data show CDR1 as SEHNR and CDR2 as FQNEAQ (reference sequence). CDR3 coding DNA: TGTGCCAGCAGCTTAGACGCAGAATCCTATGGCTACACCTTC. It codes for CASSLDAESYGYTF. Drawing the rest from reference TRBV7-9 and TRBJ1-2, the complete variable domain is DTGVSQNPRHKITKRGQNVTFRCDPISEHNRLYWYRQTLGQGPEFLTYFQNEAQLEKSRLLSDRFSAERPKGSFSTLEIQRTEQGDSAMYLCASSLDAESYGYTFGSGTRLTVV.

The chain couples TRBV11-2 to TRBJ1-4; tentative D call: TRBD1 (5 bases). The CDR3 runs to 14 residues. V was trimmed by 3 bases and J by 7 bases, leaving 12 bases between them. Germline V gene sequence: CDR1 SGHAT, CDR2 FQNNGV. In DNA form, the CDR3 reads TGTGCCAGCAGCTTCTCAGGGACTCTTGAAAAACTGTTTTTT. Protein sequence: CASSFSGTLEKLFF.

CDR3 loop: CASLRDDNSPLHF. In nucleotides, the CDR3 is TGCGCCAGCTTGCGGGATGATAATTCACCCCTCCACTTT. This sequence joins TRBV5-1 and TRBJ1-6, with no clear D. Germline V gene sequence: CDR1 SGHRS, CDR2 YFSETQ. The CDR3 consists of 13 residues. Deletions cut 7 bases from V and 5 bases from J, with 10 bases between.

The chain carries TRBV5-1 and TRBJ2-1; TRBD1 matches at 10 bases. CDR3 size: 17 residues. The V segment lost 0 bases and the J segment 8 bases; nucleotides outside the gene matches: 11. CDR1 SGHRS and CDR2 YFSETQ come from the germline V gene. The CDR3 sequence: CASSLVPTGGADYEQFF. The CDR3 nucleotides are TGCGCCAGCAGCTTGGTGCCGACAGGGGGCGCCGACTATGAGCAGTTCTTC.

There are a few counts of this clone. This rearrangement joins TRBV5-8 to TRBJ1-5; the match to TRBD1 covers 8 bases. This CDR3 has 14 amino acids. Germline CDR1 and CDR2: SGHTS and YDEGEE. The V gene end was trimmed by 4 bases and the J gene end by 10 bases; junction bases not matched to a gene: 10. DNA for the CDR3: TGTGCCAGCAGCCCCCGGACAGGGATACGACCCCAGCATTTT. It is translated as CASSPRTGIRPQHF.

The chain couples TRBV6-5 to TRBJ2-5, with 7 nucleotides matching TRBD1. The ends lost 7 bases at V and 1 base at J; junction bases unmatched: 6. Germline V gene data show CDR1 as MNHEY and CDR2 as SVGAGI. CDR3 length equals 14 residues. CDR3 nucleotides: TGTGCCAGCAAACAGGGGTGGGTCCAAGAGACCCAGTACTTC. Protein product: CASKQGWVQETQYF.

The rearrangement links TRBV6-5 to TRBJ1-1, with D maybe TRBD1 (6 bases). The germline V and J ends were trimmed by 7 bases and 3 bases, with 15 bases remaining between them. This CDR3 region has 14 residues. Germline CDR1 MNHEY, CDR2 SVGAGI. The CDR3 DNA reads TGTGCCAGCACCGAGGGGCCAGGGGACACTGAAGCTTTCTTT. Translating gives CASTEGPGDTEAFF.

This clone occurred many times. The rearrangement links TRBV2 to TRBJ1-1; 8 nucleotides match TRBD1. The J segment lost 3 bases and the V segment lost 6 bases, leaving 12 bases of the junction unmatched. This CDR3 is built from 16 residues. CDR1 is SNHLY and CDR2 is FYNNEI in the germline V gene. CDR3 sequence: CASSHARTGMDTEAFF. Here the CDR3 DNA reads TGTGCCAGCAGCCACGCCCGGACAGGGATGGACACTGAAGCTTTCTTT.

The CDR3 DNA is TGTGCCAGCACAGACACGGATGGCTACACCTTC. It specifies CASTDTDGYTF. This chain joins TRBV2 and TRBJ1-2; no definite D call. CDR1 is SNHLY, CDR2 FYNNEI, per germline. Trimming removed 7 bases from V and 6 bases from J, with 9 bases in between. The CDR3 length is 11 residues.

CDR3 sequence reads: CASSQLWSLENYGYTF. DNA of the CDR3: TGCGCCAGCAGCCAACTATGGAGTCTCGAGAATTATGGCTACACCTTC. V and J are TRBV4-1 and TRBJ1-2; D is undetermined. The CDR3 loop spans 16 amino acids. The germline V gene encodes CDR1 MGHRA and CDR2 YSYEKL. Trimming stripped 2 bases from V and 5 bases from J, with 18 bases between.

This rearrangement joins TRBV30 to TRBJ1-5, with D maybe TRBD1 (5 bases). The CDR3 extends over 14 amino acids. The ends were cut back, 2 bases at V and 4 bases at J, with 12 bases in the middle. CDR1 and CDR2 from the germline V gene are GTSNPN and SVGIG (reference sequence). CDR3 DNA sequence: TGTGCCTGGAGTTCGGCAGGGAGGAATCAGCCCCAGCATTTT. Residues: CAWSSAGRNQPQHF.

The J gene is TRBJ2-3, the V gene TRBV2, with D tentatively TRBD2 (6 bases). The germline V gene has CDR1 SNHLY and CDR2 FYNNEI. The CDR3 has 17 residues. The ends were cut back, 1 base at V and 0 bases at J, with 14 bases in the middle. In nucleotides, the CDR3 is TGTGCCAGCAGTGAAGTTGGGGGGACGACTAGCACAGATACGCAGTATTTT. As protein: CASSEVGGTTSTDTQYF.

The chain combines TRBV4-1 with TRBJ2-1; 10 nucleotides match TRBD2. Trimming took 3 bases from V and 8 from J; bases not matched to a gene: 13. The germline V gene has CDR1 MGHRA and CDR2 YSYEKL. This CDR3 contains 17 residues. DNA for the CDR3: TGCGCCAGCAGCCAGGATATAGGAGCGGGGGGGCGGGATGAGCAGTTCTTC. This sequence encodes CASSQDIGAGGRDEQFF.

This chain uses TRBV7-5 with TRBJ2-7; whether TRBD2, the table's D call, matches the DNA was not checked. TRBV7-5 is a recognized pseudogene. This CDR3 contains 20 residues. CDR3 nucleotide sequence: TGTGCCAGAAGCCCCTGCATAGGGGGGGTCCTCCAGTCCCCCTCCTACGAGCAGTACTTC. Translating gives CARSPCIGGVLQSPSYEQYF.

V is TRBV24-1 and J is TRBJ1-2, with a weak D call TRBD1 (6 bases). The CDR3 spans 13 residues. V was clipped by 3 bases and J by 8 bases, with 12 bases between them. Germline lookup yields CDR1 KGHDR and CDR2 SFDVKD. CDR3 nucleotides: TGTGCCACCAGTGATGTTCAGGGGCAGGGCTACACCTTC. It codes for CATSDVQGQGYTF.

This sequence joins TRBV2 and TRBJ2-7; 8 nucleotides agree with TRBD1. Germline lookup yields CDR1 SNHLY and CDR2 FYNNEI. CDR3 length: 15 amino acids. Germline trimming cut 4 bases from V and 5 bases from J; bases unmatched to any gene: 10. Written as DNA, the CDR3 is TGTGCCAGCAGTGCCGGCGACAGGGGAATCGACGAGCAGTACTTC. Encoded protein: CASSAGDRGIDEQYF.

The V call is TRBV5-5, the J call TRBJ1-6; D is ambiguous. The germline V gene encodes CDR1 SGHKS and CDR2 YYEKEE (reference sequence). V lost 9 bases and J lost 9, with 16 bases in between. The CDR3 contains 13 residues. CDR3 residues: CATSEGTGSPLHF. CDR3 nucleotide sequence: TGTGCCACCTCGGAGGGTACGGGTTCACCCCTCCACTTT.

J is TRBJ1-3 and V is TRBV6-5; D not certain. CDR3 length: 15 residues. Germline CDR1 MNHEY, CDR2 SVGAGI. The ends were cut back, 0 bases at V and 0 bases at J, with 6 bases in the middle. This CDR3 is CASSYSPSSGNTIYF. Written as DNA, the CDR3 is TGTGCCAGCAGTTACTCGCCGAGCTCTGGAAACACCATATATTTT.